This T cell receptor (beta chain) was sequenced during a study of cytomegalovirus exposure and HLA in healthy donors. PCR employed 60 Vbeta and 13 Jbeta primers. The table came from immunoSEQ multiplex PCR; TCRdb's copy has only in-frame clones and leaves some out. The profile covers 30,000 to 40,000 clones, with 60% to 75% appearing a single time and 3% to 4.5% taken by the ten largest. Study conclusions and caveats: A later analysis showed TCR association rates differing by HLA locus, peaking at DRB1 and lowest at HLA-C. In vitro checks showed that three CMV-associated chains really do target CMV antigens. Across donors, presence/absence analyses took sequencing depth to be roughly uniform.

As concerns this clone: Its antigen is currently unknown.

Germline assignment: CDR1 SGHTA and CDR2 FQGNSA. The CDR3 spans 16 residues. The ends lost 4 bases at V and 2 bases at J; junction bases unmatched: 5. The chain employs TRBV7-2 and TRBJ2-7, with TRBD2 matching over 13 bases. The receptor comes from a man aged 35-49 years in good health and CMV-seronegative. Input material: PBMCs. The CDR3 loop reads CASSSGLAGPPYEQYF. The CDR3 DNA is TGTGCCAGCAGCTCGGGACTAGCGGGGCCTCCCTACGAGCAGTACTTC. Drawing the rest from reference TRBV7-2 and TRBJ2-7, the complete variable domain is GAGVSQSPSNKVTEKGKDVELRCDPISGHTALYWYRQSLGQGLEFLIYFQGNSAPDKSGLPSDRFSAERTGGSVSTLTIQRTQQEDSAVYLCASSSGLAGPPYEQYFGPGTRLTVT.